This section outlines one TCR beta chain sequence together with its context. This sample was included in a study of PD-1 blockade in classical Hodgkin lymphoma. Autologous stem cell transplantation was followed by relapse in every patient, and brentuximab vedotin exposure varied. TCRdb's table, derived via immunoSEQ multiplex PCR, lists solely in-frame clones and lacks some. This sample yields about 11,000 clones, of which about 80% are seen a single time; 34% belongs to the top ten. Germline lookup yields CDR1 MNHNY and CDR2 SVGAGI (reference sequence). The CDR3 is 14 residues long. J gave up 1 base and V 4 bases, and 3 bases lay outside the gene matches.

V gene TRBV6-6 combines with J gene TRBJ1-2; 7 bases fit TRBD1. This clonotype was obtained from a human donor with classical Hodgkin lymphoma. The sample in question was peripheral blood mononuclear cells (PBMCs), obtained before the second cycle of nivolumab. The CDR3 nucleotides read TGTGCCAGCAGTTGGACAGGTCTTAACTATGGCTACACCTTC. This codes for CASSWTGLNYGYTF.